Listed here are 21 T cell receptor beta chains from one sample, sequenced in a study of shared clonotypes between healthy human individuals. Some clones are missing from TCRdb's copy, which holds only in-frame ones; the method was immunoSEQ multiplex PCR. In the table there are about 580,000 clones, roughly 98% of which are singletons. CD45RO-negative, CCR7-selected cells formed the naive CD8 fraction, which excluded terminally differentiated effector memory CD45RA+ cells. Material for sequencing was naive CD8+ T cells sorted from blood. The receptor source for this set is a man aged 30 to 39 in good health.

CDR3 in DNA: TGTGCCAGCAGGGATTACTCAGGGCCAGGTTATGGCTACACCTTC. Its translation: CASRDYSGPGYGYTF. The chain couples TRBV2 to TRBJ1-2, with D perhaps TRBD1 (5 bases). Looked up from germline, CDR1 is SNHLY and CDR2 is FYNNEI. CDR3 size: 15 residues. V lost 6 bases and J 5 bases, leaving 19 bases between the germline ends.

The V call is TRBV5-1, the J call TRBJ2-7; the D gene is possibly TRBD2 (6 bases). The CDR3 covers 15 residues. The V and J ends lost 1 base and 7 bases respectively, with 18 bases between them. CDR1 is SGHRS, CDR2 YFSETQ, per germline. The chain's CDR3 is CASSLFAGTKVEQYF. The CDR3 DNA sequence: TGCGCCAGCAGCTTGTTCGCGGGAACGAAGGTAGAGCAGTACTTC.

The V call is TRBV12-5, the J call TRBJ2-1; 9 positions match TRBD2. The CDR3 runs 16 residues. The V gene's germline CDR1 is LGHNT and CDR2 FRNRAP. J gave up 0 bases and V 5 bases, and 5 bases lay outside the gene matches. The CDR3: CASGEGTSLSYNEQFF. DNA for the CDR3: TGTGCTAGTGGTGAAGGGACTAGCCTCTCCTACAATGAGCAGTTCTTC.

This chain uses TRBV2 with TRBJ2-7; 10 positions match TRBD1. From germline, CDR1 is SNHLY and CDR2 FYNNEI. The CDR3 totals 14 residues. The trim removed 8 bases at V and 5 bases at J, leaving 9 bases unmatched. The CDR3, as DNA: TGTGCCAGCCCAGGAAGGGACAGGGGTGACGAGCAGTACTTC. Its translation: CASPGRDRGDEQYF.

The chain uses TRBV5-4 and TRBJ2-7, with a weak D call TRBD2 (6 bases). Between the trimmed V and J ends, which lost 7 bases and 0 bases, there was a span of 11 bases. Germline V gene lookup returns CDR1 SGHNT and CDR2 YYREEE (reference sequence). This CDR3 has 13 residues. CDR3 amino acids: CASRWGDSYEQYF. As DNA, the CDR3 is TGTGCCAGCCGGTGGGGGGACTCCTACGAGCAGTACTTC.

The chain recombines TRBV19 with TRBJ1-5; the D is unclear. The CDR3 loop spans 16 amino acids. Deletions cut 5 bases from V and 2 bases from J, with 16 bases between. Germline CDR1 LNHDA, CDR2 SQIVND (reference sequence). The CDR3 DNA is TGTGCCAGTAGTCCCTCGGTCATCATCGGCAATCAGCCCCAGCATTTT. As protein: CASSPSVIIGNQPQHF.

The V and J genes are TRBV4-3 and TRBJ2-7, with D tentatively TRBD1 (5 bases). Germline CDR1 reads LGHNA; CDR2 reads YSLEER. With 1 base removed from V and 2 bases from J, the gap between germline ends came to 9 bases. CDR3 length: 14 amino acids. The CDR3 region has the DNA TGCGCCAGCAGCCAAGGGGCAGGGCCCTACGAGCAGTACTTC. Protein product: CASSQGAGPYEQYF.

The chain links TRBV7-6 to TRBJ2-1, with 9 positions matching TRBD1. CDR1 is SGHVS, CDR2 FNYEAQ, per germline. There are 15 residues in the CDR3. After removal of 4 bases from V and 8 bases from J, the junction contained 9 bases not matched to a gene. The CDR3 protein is CASSSGTGNVDEQFF. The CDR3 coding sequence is TGTGCCAGCAGCTCCGGGACAGGGAACGTCGATGAGCAGTTCTTC.

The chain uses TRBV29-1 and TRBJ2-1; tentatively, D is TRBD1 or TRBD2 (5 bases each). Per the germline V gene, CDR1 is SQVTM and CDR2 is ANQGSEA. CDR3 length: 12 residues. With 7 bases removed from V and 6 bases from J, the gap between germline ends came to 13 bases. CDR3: CSAEGLRNEQFF. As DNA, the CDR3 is TGCAGCGCCGAGGGGCTACGCAATGAGCAGTTCTTC.

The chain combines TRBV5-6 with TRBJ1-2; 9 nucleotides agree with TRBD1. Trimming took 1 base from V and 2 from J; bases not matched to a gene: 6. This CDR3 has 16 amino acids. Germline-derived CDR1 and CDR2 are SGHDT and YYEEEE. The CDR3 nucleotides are TGTGCCAGCAGCTTGAACAGGGGGCTCACCAACTATGGCTACACCTTC. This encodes CASSLNRGLTNYGYTF.

CDR3 sequence reads: CSVGQGSEQYF. The CDR3 DNA reads as TGCAGCGTCGGACAGGGAAGCGAGCAGTACTTC. This rearrangement joins TRBV29-1 to TRBJ2-7; 8 bases map to TRBD1. Trimming at V came to 6 bases and at J to 6 bases, leaving 4 bases not matched to a gene. The CDR3 is 11 residues long. In germline, CDR1 is SQVTM, CDR2 ANQGSEA.

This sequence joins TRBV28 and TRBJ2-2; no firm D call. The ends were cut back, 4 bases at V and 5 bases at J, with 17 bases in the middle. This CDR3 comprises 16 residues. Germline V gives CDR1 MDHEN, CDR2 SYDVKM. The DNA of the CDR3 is TGTGCCAGCAGTTCCTTAAACCGGGCGAGTACCGGGGAGCTGTTTTTT. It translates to CASSSLNRASTGELFF.

The CDR3 DNA is TGTGCCAGCAGTGACGGGGTCCGGGCGAACACTGAAGCTTTCTTT. Translating gives CASSDGVRANTEAFF. The chain joins TRBV2 to TRBJ1-1; D is uncertain. Germline CDR1 SNHLY, CDR2 FYNNEI. The V and J ends lost 3 bases and 1 base respectively, with 12 bases between them. This CDR3 is 15 amino acids long.

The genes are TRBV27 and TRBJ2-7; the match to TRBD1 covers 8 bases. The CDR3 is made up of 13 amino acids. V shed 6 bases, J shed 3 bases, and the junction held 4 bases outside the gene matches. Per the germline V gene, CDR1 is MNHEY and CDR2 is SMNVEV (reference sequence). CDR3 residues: CASRGQASYEQYF. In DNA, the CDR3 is TGTGCCAGCAGGGGACAGGCTAGCTACGAGCAGTACTTC.

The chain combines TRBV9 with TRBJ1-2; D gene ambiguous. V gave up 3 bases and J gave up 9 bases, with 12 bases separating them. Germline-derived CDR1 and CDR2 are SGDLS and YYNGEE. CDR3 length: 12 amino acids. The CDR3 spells CASSGPSGSYTF. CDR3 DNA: TGTGCCAGCAGCGGCCCATCGGGAAGCTACACCTTC.

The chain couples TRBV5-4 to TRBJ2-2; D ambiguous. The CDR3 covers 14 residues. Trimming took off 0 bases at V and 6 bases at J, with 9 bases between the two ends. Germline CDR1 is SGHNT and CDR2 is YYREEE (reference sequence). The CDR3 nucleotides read TGTGCCAGCAGCTTGGGGACCCCCGCCGGGGAGCTGTTTTTT. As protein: CASSLGTPAGELFF. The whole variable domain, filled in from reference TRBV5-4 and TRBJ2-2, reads ETGVTQSPTHLIKTRGQQVTLRCSSQSGHNTVSWYQQALGQGPQFIFQYYREEENGRGNFPPRFSGLQFPNYSSELNVNALELDDSALYLCASSLGTPAGELFFGEGSRLTVL.

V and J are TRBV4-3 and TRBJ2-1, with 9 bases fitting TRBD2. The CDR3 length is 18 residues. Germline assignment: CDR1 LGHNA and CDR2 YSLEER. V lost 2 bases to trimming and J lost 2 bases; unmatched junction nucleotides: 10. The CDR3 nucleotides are TGCGCCAGCAGCCAACTCGGGACTAGCCTAAGGACCTACAATGAGCAGTTCTTC. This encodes CASSQLGTSLRTYNEQFF.

The CDR3, as DNA: TGTGCCAGTTTCGGGCTACCGAGCACCGGGGAGCTGTTTTTT. It specifies CASFGLPSTGELFF. The gene calls are TRBV19 and TRBJ2-2; D not resolved. Deletions cut 8 bases from V and 4 bases from J, with 14 bases between. Germline values: CDR1 LNHDA, CDR2 SQIVND (reference sequence). The length of the CDR3 is 14 residues.

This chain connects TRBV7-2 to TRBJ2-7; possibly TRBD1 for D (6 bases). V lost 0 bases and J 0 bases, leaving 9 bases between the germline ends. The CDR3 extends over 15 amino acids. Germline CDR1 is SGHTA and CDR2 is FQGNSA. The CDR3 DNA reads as TGTGCCAGCAGCTTAGCGGACAGCTTCTCCTACGAGCAGTACTTC. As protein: CASSLADSFSYEQYF.

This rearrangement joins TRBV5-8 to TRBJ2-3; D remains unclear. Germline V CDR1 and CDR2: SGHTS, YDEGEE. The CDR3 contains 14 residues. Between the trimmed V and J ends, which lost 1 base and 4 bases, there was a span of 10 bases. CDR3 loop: CASSLPQFPDTQYF. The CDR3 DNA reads TGTGCCAGCAGCTTGCCCCAGTTCCCAGATACGCAGTATTTT.

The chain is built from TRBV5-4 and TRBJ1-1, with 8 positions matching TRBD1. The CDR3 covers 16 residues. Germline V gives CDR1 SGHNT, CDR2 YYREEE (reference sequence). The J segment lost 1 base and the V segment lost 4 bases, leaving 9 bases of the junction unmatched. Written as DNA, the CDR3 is TGTGCCAGCAGCCTGCTATTGACAGGGGAGAACACTGAAGCTTTCTTT. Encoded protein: CASSLLLTGENTEAFF. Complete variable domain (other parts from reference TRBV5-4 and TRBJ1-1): ETGVTQSPTHLIKTRGQQVTLRCSSQSGHNTVSWYQQALGQGPQFIFQYYREEENGRGNFPPRFSGLQFPNYSSELNVNALELDDSALYLCASSLLLTGENTEAFFGQGTRLTVV.